These 17 T cell receptor beta chains were sequenced from one sample in a study of shared clonotypes between healthy human individuals. Profiled with immunoSEQ multiplex PCR; TCRdb holds only in-frame clones, not every one. Among about 2 million clones, approximately 94% were seen once, and the ten largest hold approximately 1.2%. Terminally differentiated effector memory CD45RA+ cells were left out of the naive CD8 fraction, which was CD45RO-negative and positively selected for CCR7. The sequencing input was naive CD8+ T cells sorted from blood. These receptors were collected from a man aged 18 to 30 in good health.

This chain connects TRBV2 to TRBJ2-3; possible D gene TRBD2, 7 bases. Germline V lookup: CDR1 SNHLY, CDR2 FYNNEI. The length of the CDR3 is 16 residues. Trimming pared 6 bases from V and 0 bases from J, leaving 16 bases between. The CDR3 sequence: CASSTVGGPSTDTQYF. The CDR3 region has the DNA TGTGCCAGCAGCACGGTGGGGGGGCCAAGCACAGATACGCAGTATTTT.

The gene calls are TRBV29-1 and TRBJ2-7; maybe TRBD2 (5 bases). This CDR3 is 14 amino acids long. Germline V lookup: CDR1 SQVTM, CDR2 ANQGSEA. V dropped 3 bases and J dropped 4 bases, with 16 bases sitting between them. CDR3 loop: CSVEVSSGGYEQYF. In nucleotides, the CDR3 is TGCAGCGTTGAGGTGTCCTCAGGAGGTTACGAGCAGTACTTC.

This sequence joins TRBV28 and TRBJ2-2; maybe TRBD1 (6 bases). CDR1 MDHEN and CDR2 SYDVKM come from the germline V gene. This CDR3 is 15 amino acids long. V was clipped by 8 bases and J by 4 bases, with 17 bases between them. CDR3 sequence: CASAPKGVVTGELFF. CDR3 nucleotides: TGTGCCAGCGCGCCGAAGGGGGTGGTCACCGGGGAGCTGTTTTTT.

V is TRBV9 and J is TRBJ2-7, with 7 bases lining up with TRBD2. The CDR3 totals 12 residues. Germline V gives CDR1 SGDLS, CDR2 YYNGEE. With 3 bases clipped from V and 5 bases from J, the junction kept 2 bases outside the gene matches. The CDR3 DNA sequence: TGTGCCAGCAGCGGGACTAGTCACGAGCAGTACTTC. Translation gives CASSGTSHEQYF.

This rearrangement joins TRBV11-3 to TRBJ2-3; no reliable D call. With 2 bases removed from V and 3 bases from J, the gap between germline ends came to 3 bases. CDR3 length: 12 amino acids. Germline CDR1 reads SGHNT; CDR2 reads YENEEA. The DNA for the CDR3 is TGTGCCAGCAGCTTACAAACAGATACGCAGTATTTT. It yields the protein CASSLQTDTQYF.

This chain uses TRBV29-1 with TRBJ2-1, with a possible D match to TRBD2 (6 bases). Between the trimmed V and J ends, which lost 4 bases and 8 bases, there was a span of 15 bases. Germline values: CDR1 SQVTM, CDR2 ANQGSEA. The CDR3 has 13 amino acids. The CDR3: CSVAGLAADEQFF. CDR3 nucleotides: TGCAGCGTTGCGGGACTCGCTGCGGATGAGCAGTTCTTC.

In the case of this clone: A junction end diverges from the germline sequence, so it may reflect a read error. The chain uses TRBV7-7 and TRBJ2-5; D is possibly TRBD1 or TRBD2 (5 bases each). Germline V CDR1 and CDR2: SSHAT, FNYEAQ (reference sequence). This CDR3 is 14 amino acids long. The CDR3 region is CASSYNEGQETQYF. The CDR3 region has the DNA TGTGCTAGCAGTTATAATGAGGGGCAGGAGACCCAGTACTTC. The full variable domain, its missing parts supplied by reference TRBV7-7 and TRBJ2-5, is GAGVSQSPRYKVTKRGQDVTLRCDPISSHATLYWYQQALGQGPEFLTYFNYEAQPDKSGLPSDRFSAERPEGSISTLTIQRTEQRDSAMYRCASSYNEGQETQYFGPGTRLLVL.

The chain combines TRBV9 with TRBJ2-3, with unresolved D. The CDR3 is 12 residues long. Germline V gene data show CDR1 as SGDLS and CDR2 as YYNGEE. Trimming shortened V by 3 bases and J by 2 bases, and 4 bases separated the two germline ends. The CDR3 coding sequence is TGTGCCAGCAGCGCCACCACAGATACGCAGTATTTT. Its protein product is CASSATTDTQYF.

As concerns this clone: The sample contains more than one DNA sequence encoding this CDR3. This chain joins TRBV13 and TRBJ2-7; possibly TRBD1 for D (6 bases). Trimming removed 4 bases at V and 1 base at J, with 8 bases between. Germline V gene data show CDR1 as PRHDT and CDR2 as FYEKMQ (reference sequence). The CDR3 totals 13 residues. This CDR3 reads CASSSRGSYEQYF. As DNA, the CDR3 is TGTGCCAGCAGCTCCAGGGGTTCCTACGAGCAGTACTTC.

The chain combines TRBV30 with TRBJ1-2; D gene uncertain. The CDR3 extends over 11 amino acids. Trimming took off 4 bases at V and 2 bases at J, with 5 bases between the two ends. Germline V gives CDR1 GTSNPN, CDR2 SVGIG (reference sequence). This chain's CDR3 is CAWKPNYGYTF. CDR3 nucleotide sequence: TGTGCCTGGAAGCCGAACTATGGCTACACCTTC.

CDR3 protein: CASSHDVGTRINEQFF. The CDR3 coding sequence is TGCGCCAGCAGCCACGACGTAGGGACTAGGATCAATGAGCAGTTCTTC. The chain recombines TRBV4-1 with TRBJ2-1; 8 bases fit TRBD2. The CDR3 has 16 residues. Looked up from germline, CDR1 is MGHRA and CDR2 is YSYEKL. The ends lost 3 bases at V and 6 bases at J; junction bases unmatched: 10.

This clone came up once. The J gene is TRBJ2-3, the V gene TRBV19; the D gene is possibly TRBD1 (6 bases). The CDR3 runs 16 residues. Germline assignment: CDR1 LNHDA and CDR2 SQIVND (reference sequence). Trimming stripped 8 bases from V and 6 bases from J, with 24 bases between. CDR3 loop: CASSWGPGGPIDTQYF. The DNA of the CDR3 is TGTGCCAGTTCCTGGGGGCCTGGAGGCCCTATCGATACGCAGTATTTT.

The chain uses TRBV19 and TRBJ2-1; D might be TRBD2 (5 bases). The V end was cut by 5 bases, the J end by 1 base, with 9 bases between. The CDR3 sequence is 14 residues long. Per the germline V gene, CDR1 is LNHDA and CDR2 is SQIVND (reference sequence). In DNA form, the CDR3 reads TGTGCCAGTAGTCTCACGGGGTCCTACAATGAGCAGTTCTTC. It translates to CASSLTGSYNEQFF.

Points on this clone: The identical CDR3 is also encoded by other nucleotide sequences in the sample. V usage is TRBV5-1 and J usage is TRBJ2-7; 7 positions match TRBD1. Unmatched junction bases numbered 3, after V lost 0 bases and J lost 6 bases. Per the germline V gene, CDR1 is SGHRS and CDR2 is YFSETQ. There are 13 residues in the CDR3. DNA of the CDR3: TGCGCCAGCAGCTTGGAGGGGGCGGGCGAGCAGTACTTC. This sequence encodes CASSLEGAGEQYF.

This chain connects TRBV11-2 to TRBJ2-5; TRBD1 is a possible D gene (5 bases). CDR1 is SGHAT and CDR2 is FQNNGV in the germline V gene. The CDR3 sequence is 15 residues long. V gave up 5 bases and J gave up 0 bases, with 13 bases separating them. The CDR3 protein is CASSILTAYQETQYF. DNA of the CDR3: TGTGCCAGCAGCATCCTGACAGCGTACCAAGAGACCCAGTACTTC.

This chain joins TRBV6-5 and TRBJ1-4; no reliable D call. Germline CDR1 reads MNHEY; CDR2 reads SVGAGI. This CDR3 has 15 amino acids. V gave up 4 bases and J gave up 0 bases, with 9 bases separating them. The CDR3 bases are TGTGCCAGCAGTTCCGACGGTTCAACTAATGAAAAACTGTTTTTT. Translating gives CASSSDGSTNEKLFF.

The V and J genes are TRBV19 and TRBJ2-1; TRBD2 agrees at 10 bases. Germline CDR1 and CDR2: LNHDA and SQIVND (reference sequence). J lost 3 bases, V lost 3 bases, and 2 bases had no gene match. The CDR3 sequence is 15 residues long. The CDR3 bases are TGTGCCAGTAGTATCGGGACTAGCGACTACAATGAGCAGTTCTTC. This translates into CASSIGTSDYNEQFF.